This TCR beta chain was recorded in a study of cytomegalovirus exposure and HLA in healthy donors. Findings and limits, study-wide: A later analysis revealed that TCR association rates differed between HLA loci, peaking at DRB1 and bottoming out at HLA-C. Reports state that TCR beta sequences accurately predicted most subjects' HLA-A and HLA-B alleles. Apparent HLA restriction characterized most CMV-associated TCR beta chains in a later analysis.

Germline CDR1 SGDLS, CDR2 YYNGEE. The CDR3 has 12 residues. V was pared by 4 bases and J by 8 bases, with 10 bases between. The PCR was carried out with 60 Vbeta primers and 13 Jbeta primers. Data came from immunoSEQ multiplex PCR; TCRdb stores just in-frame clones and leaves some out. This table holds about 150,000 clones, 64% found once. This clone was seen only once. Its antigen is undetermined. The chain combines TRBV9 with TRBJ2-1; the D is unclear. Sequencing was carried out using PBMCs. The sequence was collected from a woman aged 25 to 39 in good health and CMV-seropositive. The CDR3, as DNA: TGTGCCAGCAGCCCCCAGTTTGATGAGCAGTTCTTC. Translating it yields CASSPQFDEQFF.